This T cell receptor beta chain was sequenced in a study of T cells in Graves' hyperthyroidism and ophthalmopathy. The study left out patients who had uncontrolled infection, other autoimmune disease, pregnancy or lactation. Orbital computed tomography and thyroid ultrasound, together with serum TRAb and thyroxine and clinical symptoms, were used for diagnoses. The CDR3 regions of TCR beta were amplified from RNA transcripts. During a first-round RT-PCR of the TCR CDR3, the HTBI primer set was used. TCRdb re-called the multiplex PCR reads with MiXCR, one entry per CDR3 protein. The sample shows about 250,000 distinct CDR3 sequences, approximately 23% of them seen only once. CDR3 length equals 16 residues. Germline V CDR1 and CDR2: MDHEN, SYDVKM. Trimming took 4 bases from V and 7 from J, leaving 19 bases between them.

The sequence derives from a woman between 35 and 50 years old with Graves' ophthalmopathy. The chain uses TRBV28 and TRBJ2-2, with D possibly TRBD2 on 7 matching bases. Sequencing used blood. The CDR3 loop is CASSSPGGGAFGELFF. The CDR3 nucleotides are TGTGCCAGCAGTTCCCCTGGGGGGGGGGCTTTCGGGGAGCTGTTTTTT.